This T cell receptor (beta chain) derives from a study of identical twins. TCRdb reprocessed the 5' RACE reads with MiXCR, giving one entry per CDR3 protein. The table lists 550,000 to 700,000 distinct CDR3 sequences, around 9.6% of them singletons. There are a few counts of this clonotype. CDR1 is SQVTM and CDR2 is ANQGSEA in the germline V gene. The V gene lost 8 bases and the J gene lost 1 base, with 18 bases spanning the gap. The CDR3 runs 14 residues. This sample was shared with a second study, whose subject was yellow fever vaccine responses in identical twins.

Sequencing was done on a sample of PBMCs. The chain combines TRBV29-1 with TRBJ2-7; the D is unclear. This receptor was identified in a woman between 18 and 29 years old in good health. The CDR3 bases are TGCAGCTGCCAGACCAACATATTGTCCTACGAGCAGTACTTC. This encodes CSCQTNILSYEQYF.